This TCR beta chain was observed in a study of vaccination and CD4 T cells after COVID-19 (dated by TCRdb to 2021 to 2024). For context, the study as a whole: Every convalescent patient had a positive nasal swab PCR test for SARS-CoV-2, with mild disease in about nine patients and severe disease in one. Participants got two doses of the Pfizer-BioNTech BNT162b2 vaccine (n=8) or two doses of the Moderna mRNA-1273 vaccine (n=2). As controls, cultures received a CEFX viral epitope pool (the positive control), an HIV-1 Nef peptide pool (the negative control), or no peptide at all. Post-COVID blood samples were collected from convalescent patients a median of around 100 days after diagnosis, with a range of roughly 35 to 170 days. The time from the second vaccine dose to post-vaccine blood sampling had a median of roughly 79 days and ranged from roughly 13 to 241 days. The spike-specific CD4+ TCR repertoire was compared before and after mRNA vaccination in 10 COVID-19 convalescent patients and a handful of infection-naive healthy vaccine recipients. The convalescent cohort included six males and four females, with two Hispanic individuals, seven Caucasians, two Asians and one multiracial person. Culture stimuli were overlapping spike peptide pools from SARS-CoV-2 and from the common cold coronaviruses HCoV-NL63, HCoV-OC43 and HCoV-229E.

In light of the paper, this sample's treatment or condition label describes: roughly ten-day PBMC culture with coronavirus spike peptide pools or control peptides (ViraFEST assay). The study used the ViraFEST assay, which expanded antigen-specific T cells with peptide pools and then identified expanded clonotypes by TCR sequencing. The convalescent patients' positive SARS-CoV-2 PCR tests fell between March and December 2020, which was before the Alpha, Beta and Delta variants emerged in the United States. About 2 million PBMCs per well were cultured in IMDM with roughly 5% human AB serum and approximately 9.8 IU/ml IL-2, plus 10 ug/ml peptide pools. Half of the culture medium was replaced with fresh IL-2-containing medium on days 3 and 7. After 10 days of culture, CD4+ T cells were isolated by negative selection using the EasySep CD4+ T cell isolation kit. PBMCs were separated from whole blood using Ficoll-Paque Plus gradient centrifugation and then either used fresh or cryopreserved at -140C. In general, triplicate wells were set up for every culture condition.

Reading from cysteine to phenylalanine, the CDR3 counts 15 amino acids. The read is trimmed to its CDR3 DNA, 45 bases read in frame from base 1. V is trimmed back by 3 bases and J by 8 bases, and the junction contains 7 bases that no gene match accounts for. The germline V gene provides CDR1 KGHSH and CDR2 LQKENI. The library was prepared using PCR. DNA from cultured CD4+ T cells was subjected to TCR sequencing with the Oncomine TCR Beta short-read assay at the Johns Hopkins FTIC core. Genomic DNA was extracted from the cultured CD4+ T cells with the QIAamp micro DNA kit. Oncomine TCR Beta libraries from cultured CD4+ T cells were pooled using unique dual indexes and sequenced on an Illumina iSeq 100. In the authors' own workflow: Non-productive sequences were removed, and CDR3s not starting with C, not ending with F or W, or shorter than 7 amino acids were discarded. The MANAFEST web application was used to identify antigen-specific clonotypes by comparing peptide-stimulated wells against reference wells and other culture wells. To be called positive, a clone needed an FDR below 0.05, an odds ratio above 5, and a productive frequency above 0.1% in at least two of three replicate wells. Clonotypes that were significantly expanded in both SARS-CoV-2 spike wells and at least one common cold coronavirus spike condition were defined as cross-reactive. Using R version 3.6.1, CDR3 homology was evaluated through Levenshtein distances (stringdist) along with unrooted phylogenetic trees (ape). Starting from the raw public reads, TCRdb applied fastp trimming at Q25, assembled clones with MiXCR and retained in-frame beta chains. Identical CDR3 protein sequences are pooled into one entry, listed with their most common genes and DNA. TCRdb, not the original authors, processed these V and J calls. The sample data list under 9,000 distinct CDR3 sequences, and 65% to 85% of these were observed just once. The ten largest clonotypes hold approximately 33% of the sample.

What the study reported, not specific to this receptor: Although the median number of SARS-CoV-2-reactive clonotypes went up from roughly 19 after infection to 38 after vaccination, the increase was not significant. Relatively few convalescent patients were included in the study, and early timepoints after natural infection were not analyzed. Nearly all vaccine-specific clones in convalescent patients (304 of 307) were mono-reactive for SARS-CoV-2 spike rather than cross-reactive with common cold coronaviruses. Among convalescent patients, a median roughly 90% of the SARS-CoV-2-reactive clones seen after vaccination appeared only after vaccination, which suggests priming specific to the vaccine.

A word on this clonotype: The antigen this receptor binds is unknown. Within one base of it there is no much larger clone, and no base qualities were kept.

The chain employs TRBV18 and TRBJ1-2, and 12 junctional nucleotides match TRBD1. The receptor's source is a human donor who had recovered from COVID-19. The sequencing sample was made of CD4+ T cells from blood, cultured in vitro. The nucleotide sequence is TGTGCCAGCTCACCGCCGGGACAGGGGGCCGGGGGCTACACCTTC. This yields the protein CASSPPGQGAGGYTF.